Listed below are T cell receptor beta chains from one sample, sequenced in a study of PD-L1 blockade in urothelial cancer. Sequencing used immunoSEQ multiplex PCR; TCRdb keeps in-frame clones, though not all of them. The sample shows 41,000 or so clones, around 84% of them seen only once. The sample consisted of PBMCs, taken around atezolizumab (anti-PD-L1) treatment. These TCRs come from a man in his 70s with urothelial cancer. The CDR3 runs from the conserved cysteine through the conserved F or W. A D gene is named only where the DNA matches it firmly. The size entry is marked missing in some rows and otherwise reads once, few, many or a size class.

abundance	v_gene	j_gene	d_gene	CDR3aa	CDR3nt
once	TRBV4-1	TRBJ1-1	TRBD1	CASSQARQGMNTEAFF	TGCGCCAGCAGCCAAGCAAGACAGGGAATGAACACTGAAGCTTTCTTT
.	TRBV2	TRBJ2-5	.	CASTGTEGARETQYF	TGTGCCAGCACCGGAACGGAGGGAGCCCGGGAGACCCAGTACTTC
.	TRBV6-5	TRBJ2-7	.	CARGSGGLKGYEQYF	TGTGCCAGAGGGTCGGGGGGCCTAAAGGGCTACGAGCAGTACTTC
once	TRBV25-1	TRBJ2-1	.	CASSESGYNEQFF	TGTGCCAGCAGTGAATCGGGCTACAATGAGCAGTTCTTC
.	TRBV27	TRBJ2-1	.	CASSLDKSSYNEQFF	TGTGCCAGCAGTTTAGACAAAAGCTCCTACAATGAGCAGTTCTTC
.	TRBV9	TRBJ2-1	.	CASSVDFNNEQFF	TGTGCCAGCAGCGTGGACTTTAACAATGAGCAGTTCTTC
.	TRBV10-3	TRBJ1-5	.	CAISGTPDIGQPQHF	TGTGCCATCAGTGGGACCCCGGACATAGGTCAGCCCCAGCATTTT
.	TRBV7-8	TRBJ2-1	.	CASSKRFLGNEQFF	TGTGCCAGCAGCAAGAGATTCCTTGGCAATGAGCAGTTCTTC
.	TRBV7-3	TRBJ2-1	TRBD1	CASSLSGQGGNEQFF	TGTGCCAGCAGCTTGTCTGGACAGGGGGGCAATGAGCAGTTCTTC
few	TRBV5-6	TRBJ1-1	.	CASSSQLNTEAFF	TGTGCCAGCAGCTCCCAATTGAACACTGAAGCTTTCTTT
.	TRBV6-6	TRBJ2-5	TRBD1	CASSYVPGQGGETQYF	TGTGCCAGCAGTTATGTCCCGGGACAGGGAGGAGAGACCCAGTACTTC
.	TRBV18	TRBJ2-5	.	CASSSSGARETQYF	TGTGCCAGCTCATCCTCAGGGGCGCGGGAGACCCAGTACTTC
.	TRBV28	TRBJ1-2	TRBD1	CASSLLYRGQDGYTF	TGTGCCAGCAGTCTATTATACAGGGGGCAGGATGGCTACACCTTC
.	TRBV5-1	TRBJ2-1	.	CASSQTGNEQFF	TGCGCCAGCAGCCAGACAGGTAATGAGCAGTTCTTC
.	TRBV5-1	TRBJ2-5	.	CASSWGGSQETQYF	TGCGCCAGCAGCTGGGGCGGCAGCCAAGAGACCCAGTACTTC
.	TRBV21-1	TRBJ1-4	.	CASSKVDRPDNGLNEKLFF	TGTGCCAGCAGCAAAGTCGACAGGCCTGACAACGGCTTGAATGAAAAACTGTTTTTT
.	TRBV27	TRBJ1-2	TRBD1	CASSLTHGQALTYTF	TGTGCCAGCAGTCTAACCCATGGACAGGCCCTGACCTACACCTTC
.	TRBV6-5	TRBJ1-2	.	CASRPTGGGYTF	TGTGCCAGCAGGCCGACGGGTGGAGGCTACACCTTC
.	TRBV2	TRBJ2-7	TRBD1	CASSHPGQGAFHGEQYF	TGTGCCAGCAGTCATCCGGGACAGGGGGCTTTCCATGGCGAGCAGTACTTC
.	TRBV10-3	TRBJ2-2	TRBD1	CAIKDRGVTGELFF	TGTGCCATCAAAGACAGGGGGGTCACCGGGGAGCTGTTTTTT
.	TRBV28	TRBJ2-1	.	CASSFPDRNEQFF	TGTGCCAGCAGTTTTCCCGACAGGAATGAGCAGTTCTTC
few	TRBV6-1	TRBJ2-5	TRBD1	CASTTGVETQYF	TGTGCCAGCACAACAGGGGTGGAGACCCAGTACTTC
.	TRBV7-3	TRBJ2-3	TRBD2	CASSVTSGRGTDTQYF	TGTGCCAGCAGCGTTACTAGCGGCCGAGGAACAGATACGCAGTATTTT
.	TRBV2	TRBJ1-2	.	CASTLATANYGYTF	TGTGCCAGCACCCTAGCAACAGCTAACTATGGCTACACCTTC
.	TRBV5-1	TRBJ2-1	.	CASSLEGTNNEQFF	TGCGCCAGCAGCTTAGAGGGGACAAATAATGAGCAGTTCTTC
.	TRBV5-4	TRBJ2-7	TRBD1	CASSRARGLEEQYF	TGTGCCAGCAGCCGGGCCAGGGGGCTGGAGGAGCAGTACTTC
once	TRBV19	TRBJ2-4	TRBD1	CASSIDRENIQYF	TGTGCCAGTAGTATCGACAGGGAGAACATTCAGTACTTC
.	TRBV28	TRBJ1-4	.	CASSEITGFNEKLFF	TGTGCCAGCAGTGAAATAACAGGGTTCAATGAAAAACTGTTTTTT
.	TRBV6-1	TRBJ2-1	TRBD2	CASSGLAGPSYNEQFF	TGTGCCAGCAGTGGTCTAGCGGGACCATCCTACAATGAGCAGTTCTTC
once	TRBV6-5	TRBJ2-3	TRBD2	CASSLGLAGDTQYF	TGTGCCAGCAGTTTGGGACTAGCGGGAGATACGCAGTATTTT
once	TRBV6-1	TRBJ2-7	.	CASSETGGSYEQYF	TGTGCCAGCAGTGAAACAGGCGGCTCCTACGAGCAGTACTTC
.	TRBV7-9	TRBJ2-7	TRBD2	CASSSPTRTSGSYEQYF	TGTGCCAGCAGCTCCCCCACCCGGACTAGCGGGAGTTACGAGCAGTACTTC
.	TRBV5-5	TRBJ2-7	TRBD1	CASSRDRETLSYEQYF	TGTGCCAGCAGCCGCGACAGGGAAACTCTTTCCTACGAGCAGTACTTC
.	TRBV2	TRBJ1-1	.	CASRGGGEAFF	TGTGCCAGCAGAGGGGGTGGTGAAGCTTTCTTT
.	TRBV30	TRBJ2-7	TRBD1	CAWSWDRGYEQYF	TGTGCCTGGTCATGGGACAGAGGCTACGAGCAGTACTTC
once	TRBV18	TRBJ2-6	.	CASSIGTPGANVLTF	TGTGCCAGCTCAATTGGGACACCTGGGGCCAACGTCCTGACTTTC
once	TRBV20-1	TRBJ2-1	.	CSARSPPEQFF	TGCAGTGCTAGGTCCCCTCCGGAGCAGTTCTTC
.	TRBV18	TRBJ2-1	.	CASSPLAGGSPYNEQFF	TGTGCCAGCTCACCACTTGCAGGGGGGAGCCCCTACAATGAGCAGTTCTTC
.	TRBV27	TRBJ2-1	TRBD1	CASSRTGTGSVLGQFF	TGTGCCAGCAGTCGAACCGGGACAGGTAGTGTTTTGGGGCAGTTCTTC
.	TRBV7-8	TRBJ2-2	.	CASSLGNRENTGELFF	TGTGCCAGCAGCTTAGGAAACAGGGAGAACACCGGGGAGCTGTTTTTT
.	TRBV7-6	TRBJ1-1	TRBD1	CASSRRTGMNTEAFF	TGTGCCAGCAGTCGACGGACAGGCATGAACACTGAAGCTTTCTTT